Below are 30 T cell receptor beta chains sequenced from a single sample in a study of immune cell composition in non-small cell lung cancer. Normal lung was taken at the farthest possible site, at least 3 cm from tumour. Generated by immunoSEQ multiplex PCR, the TCRdb table keeps only in-frame clones and is missing some. The sample consists of about 1,700 clones, approximately 81% of them appearing once. Sequences were obtained from non-adjacent lung tissue. The receptors were gathered from a human donor with non-small cell lung cancer.

The gene calls are TRBV10-3 and TRBJ2-5; TRBD1 aligns across 7 bases. The end of the DNA aligns better with TRBJ2-7, so the J call may be wrong. The CDR3 has 13 residues. From germline, CDR1 is ENHRY and CDR2 SYGVKD. In DNA, the CDR3 is TGTGCCAACTCCGGGACAGAGTCCTACGAGCAGTACTTC. Translation gives CANSGTESYEQYF.

In its sample, this clone was seen a few times. Here the CDR3 reads CASSSATGGEVGETQYF. DNA for the CDR3: TGTGCCAGCAGCTCTGCGACAGGGGGCGAGGTCGGAGAGACCCAGTACTTC. The genes are TRBV5-5 and TRBJ2-5, with TRBD1 matching 10 bases. The CDR3 covers 17 residues. Germline V lookup: CDR1 SGHKS, CDR2 YYEKEE (reference sequence). The V gene end was trimmed by 3 bases and the J gene end by 4 bases; junction bases not matched to a gene: 12.

The genes are TRBV15 and TRBJ1-4; TRBD1 matches 7 bases. CDR1 is LNHNV and CDR2 is YYDKDF in the germline V gene (reference sequence). Trimming at V came to 3 bases and at J to 8 bases, leaving 6 bases not matched to a gene. CDR3 length: 14 amino acids. This chain's CDR3 is CATSRTGRGEKLFF. The CDR3 coding sequence is TGTGCCACCAGCAGGACAGGGAGAGGGGAAAAACTGTTTTTT.

The rearrangement links TRBV9 to TRBJ2-3; 9 bases line up with TRBD2. Germline V gives CDR1 SGDLS, CDR2 YYNGEE. With 3 bases clipped from V and 0 bases from J, the junction kept 8 bases outside the gene matches. The CDR3 runs to 17 residues. The CDR3 loop is CASSASAAGGSTDTQYF. The CDR3 DNA reads TGTGCCAGCAGCGCTTCCGCGGCGGGGGGGAGCACAGATACGCAGTATTTT.

This clone showed up just once. The rearrangement links TRBV2 to TRBJ2-5, with 7 bases that match TRBD2. The CDR3 consists of 13 residues. Germline V CDR1 and CDR2: SNHLY, FYNNEI. V dropped 4 bases and J dropped 4; count of bases not matched to a gene: 3. The CDR3 is CASSVGGGETQYF. CDR3 DNA sequence: TGTGCCAGCAGTGTTGGCGGGGGAGAGACCCAGTACTTC.

The V call is TRBV30, the J call TRBJ1-2, with 7 bases matching TRBD1. The CDR3 runs 12 residues. Germline V gives CDR1 GTSNPN, CDR2 SVGIG (reference sequence). V gave up 1 base and J gave up 6 bases; unmatched junction bases: 2. The CDR3 reads CAWSDRGHGYTF. Written as DNA, the CDR3 is TGTGCCTGGAGTGACAGGGGTCATGGCTACACCTTC.

The sample holds one count of this clone. This chain uses TRBV30 with TRBJ1-4; D is ambiguous. This CDR3 comprises 15 residues. Germline CDR1 GTSNPN, CDR2 SVGIG (reference sequence). With 1 base removed from V and 7 bases from J, the gap between germline ends came to 16 bases. CDR3 DNA sequence: TGTGCCTGGAGTGGAGAGGGTCGACGCCGTGAAAAACTGTTTTTT. Its translation: CAWSGEGRRREKLFF.

V usage is TRBV7-9 and J usage is TRBJ2-7, with 11 positions matching TRBD1. Germline CDR1 SEHNR, CDR2 FQNEAQ (reference sequence). The CDR3 sequence is 14 residues long. The J segment lost 6 bases and the V segment lost 1 base, leaving 2 bases of the junction unmatched. CDR3 residues: CASSLGGTGGEQYF. In DNA form, the CDR3 reads TGTGCCAGCAGCTTAGGGGGGACAGGGGGCGAGCAGTACTTC.

V usage is TRBV7-6 and J usage is TRBJ2-1; D gene ambiguous. The CDR3 totals 15 residues. Germline V gene lookup returns CDR1 SGHVS and CDR2 FNYEAQ. The V end was cut by 1 base, the J end by 8 bases, with 15 bases between. The CDR3 loop reads CASSLDQSRFYEQFF. Written as DNA, the CDR3 is TGTGCCAGCAGCTTAGATCAGTCCCGTTTCTATGAGCAGTTCTTC.

The CDR3, as DNA: TGCGCCAGCAGCTGGAGTAGCACAGATACGCAGTATTTT. As protein: CASSWSSTDTQYF. The chain carries TRBV5-1 and TRBJ2-3; D not certain. The CDR3 is 13 residues long. Deletions cut 3 bases from V and 0 bases from J, with 5 bases between. Germline assignment: CDR1 SGHRS and CDR2 YFSETQ. Drawing the rest from reference TRBV5-1 and TRBJ2-3, the complete variable domain is KAGVTQTPRYLIKTRGQQVTLSCSPISGHRSVSWYQQTPGQGLQFLFEYFSETQRNKGNFPGRFSGRQFSNSRSEMNVSTLELGDSALYLCASSWSSTDTQYFGPGTRLTVL.

In its sample, this clone is large. The gene calls are TRBV2 and TRBJ2-2; TRBD2 matches 7 bases. The CDR3 has 16 amino acids. Germline CDR1 is SNHLY and CDR2 is FYNNEI. The trim removed 4 bases at V and 1 base at J, leaving 6 bases unmatched. Written as DNA, the CDR3 is TGTGCCAGCAGTGTAGATGCTAGCGGGAACACCGGGGAGCTGTTTTTT. This encodes CASSVDASGNTGELFF. Using reference TRBV2 and TRBJ2-2 for the parts outside the CDR3, the full variable domain is EPEVTQTPSHQVTQMGQEVILRCVPISNHLYFYWYRQILGQKVEFLVSFYNNEISEKSEIFDDQFSVERPDGSNFTLKIRSTKLEDSAMYFCASSVDASGNTGELFFGEGSRLTVL.

The CDR3 sequence: CASRRGTDSNQPQHF. In DNA, the CDR3 is TGCGCCAGCAGGCGCGGGACAGATAGCAATCAGCCCCAGCATTTT. The chain employs TRBV10-2 and TRBJ1-5, with TRBD1 matching over 7 bases. The V gene's germline CDR1 is WSHSY and CDR2 SAAADI. The CDR3 sequence is 15 residues long. V gave up 6 bases and J gave up 0 bases; unmatched junction bases: 5.

This chain connects TRBV7-9 to TRBJ2-1; D perhaps matches TRBD1 (6 bases). The CDR3 totals 14 residues. Trimming cost V 3 bases and J 8 bases, with 14 bases left between them. The V gene's germline CDR1 is SEHNR and CDR2 FQNEAQ (reference sequence). CDR3 nucleotides: TGTGCCAGCAGCTTGTTGCAGGGGTTCGATGAGCAGTTCTTC. Its protein product is CASSLLQGFDEQFF.

This chain links TRBV9 with TRBJ2-2; D is ambiguous. The V gene lost 4 bases and the J gene lost 6 bases, with 16 bases spanning the gap. CDR1 and CDR2 (germline): SGDLS, YYNGEE. The CDR3 is 15 residues long. The CDR3 here is CASSPAPGVSGELFF. CDR3 sequence (DNA): TGTGCCAGCAGCCCTGCCCCCGGAGTTTCCGGGGAGCTGTTTTTT.

The chain carries TRBV30 and TRBJ2-2; D remains ambiguous. The germline gives CDR1 GTSNPN, CDR2 SVGIG (reference sequence). Trimming removed 0 bases at V and 0 bases at J, with 5 bases between. The CDR3 totals 14 residues. Written as DNA, the CDR3 is TGTGCCTGGAGTGTTGAGACGAACACCGGGGAGCTGTTTTTT. It specifies CAWSVETNTGELFF. Based on the CDR3 plus reference TRBV30 and TRBJ2-2, the full variable domain is SQTIHQWPATLVQPVGSPLSLECTVEGTSNPNLYWYRQAAGRGLQLLFYSVGIGQISSEVPQNLSASRPQDRQFILSSKKLLLSDSGFYLCAWSVETNTGELFFGEGSRLTVL.

This clone was seen only once. The chain joins TRBV28 to TRBJ1-3; D perhaps matches TRBD1 (6 bases). CDR3 length: 15 residues. Per the germline V gene, CDR1 is MDHEN and CDR2 is SYDVKM. V was cut by 6 bases and J by 3 bases, with 15 bases left in between. CDR3 region: CASSSRGAGGNTIYF. The CDR3 DNA follows: TGTGCCAGCAGCTCGCGGGGGGCGGGTGGAAACACCATATATTTT. Complete variable domain (other parts from reference TRBV28 and TRBJ1-3): DVKVTQSSRYLVKRTGEKVFLECVQDMDHENMFWYRQDPGLGLRLIYFSYDVKMKEKGDIPEGYSVSREKKERFSLILESASTNQTSMYLCASSSRGAGGNTIYFGEGSWLTVV.

The chain couples TRBV12-1 to TRBJ2-3; the listed D gene, TRBD2, was not tested against the DNA. TRBV12-1 is described as a pseudogene. The CDR3 is 15 residues long. CDR3 bases: TGTGCCAGCAGCTTTGGCGGGGAAAGCACAGATACGCAGTATTTT. Its translation: CASSFGGESTDTQYF.

This rearrangement joins TRBV11-3 to TRBJ1-6, with D perhaps TRBD1 (6 bases). This CDR3 contains 14 residues. The germline V gene has CDR1 SGHNT and CDR2 YENEEA. With 9 bases removed from V and 7 bases from J, the gap between germline ends came to 16 bases. CDR3 coding DNA: TGTGCCAGTACTCAGCTAGGGGGAAATTCACCCCTCCACTTT. Its protein is CASTQLGGNSPLHF.

The rearrangement joins TRBV5-6 to TRBJ1-3; D may be TRBD1 (5 bases). Germline-derived CDR1 and CDR2 are SGHDT and YYEEEE. This CDR3 contains 15 residues. Trimming pared 6 bases from V and 0 bases from J, leaving 13 bases between. The CDR3 DNA reads as TGTGCCAGCACCACACAGGACACCTCTGGAAACACCATATATTTT. Translation: CASTTQDTSGNTIYF.

The V call is TRBV6-5, the J call TRBJ1-5; 8 bases fit TRBD1. The CDR3 consists of 13 residues. Losses at the gene ends were 8 bases for V and 0 bases for J; bases not matched to a gene: 0. The germline V gene has CDR1 MNHEY and CDR2 SVGAGI. The DNA for the CDR3 is TGTGCCAGCGGGACAGGTAGCAATCAGCCCCAGCATTTT. Protein: CASGTGSNQPQHF.

This clone was detected only once. The chain is built from TRBV19 and TRBJ2-1; 7 positions agree with TRBD2. The germline gives CDR1 LNHDA, CDR2 SQIVND (reference sequence). The CDR3 has 16 amino acids. V lost 7 bases and J lost 0; bases outside the gene matches: 9. Here the CDR3 DNA reads TGTGCCAGTAAAGTGGGTAGCGGGCGCTCCTACAATGAGCAGTTCTTC. This gives the protein CASKVGSGRSYNEQFF.

This chain connects TRBV10-1 to TRBJ2-1, with TRBD1 matching over 12 bases. The V and J ends lost 5 bases and 7 bases, in that order; junction bases with no gene match: 9. Germline loops: CDR1 WNHNN, CDR2 SYGVQD (reference sequence). This CDR3 spans 16 amino acids. The CDR3 DNA reads TGCGCCAGCAGTATCCCCGGGACAGGGGGCCGAAATGAGCAGTTCTTC. This sequence encodes CASSIPGTGGRNEQFF.

V usage is TRBV10-1 and J usage is TRBJ2-7, with TRBD1 matching over 7 bases. J gave up 3 bases and V 1 base, and 6 bases lay outside the gene matches. The CDR3 covers 15 residues. Germline CDR1 reads WNHNN; CDR2 reads SYGVQD (reference sequence). The CDR3 DNA follows: TGCGCCAGCAGTGAGTACCGGGACAGCCGCTACGAGCAGTACTTC. It yields the protein CASSEYRDSRYEQYF.

This clone was observed a handful of times. This sample includes further DNA sequences coding for the same CDR3. This chain connects TRBV19 to TRBJ1-2; 8 bases are shared with TRBD1. Germline V gives CDR1 LNHDA, CDR2 SQIVND (reference sequence). The length of the CDR3 is 14 residues. V lost 3 bases to trimming and J lost 5 bases; unmatched junction nucleotides: 5. The CDR3 sequence: CASSMGQVGYGYTF. CDR3 in DNA: TGTGCCAGTAGTATGGGACAGGTGGGGTATGGCTACACCTTC.

The V and J genes are TRBV28 and TRBJ2-7, with D maybe TRBD2 (5 bases). Trimming took off 3 bases at V and 3 bases at J, with 27 bases between the two ends. CDR3 length: 19 residues. CDR1 is MDHEN and CDR2 is SYDVKM in the germline V gene. CDR3 sequence reads: CASSFPPRGLRPGCYEQYF. As DNA, the CDR3 is TGTGCCAGCAGTTTCCCCCCCCGAGGGTTGAGGCCAGGCTGCTACGAGCAGTACTTC.

The rearrangement links TRBV9 to TRBJ2-5, with 10 bases fitting TRBD2. CDR3 length equals 16 residues. In germline, CDR1 is SGDLS, CDR2 YYNGEE. J gave up 4 bases and V 0 bases, and 6 bases lay outside the gene matches. The CDR3 loop reads CASSVEGSGRGETQYF. CDR3 DNA: TGTGCCAGCAGCGTAGAGGGGAGCGGGAGGGGAGAGACCCAGTACTTC.

The chain is built from TRBV6-5 and TRBJ1-1; no reliable D call. Trimming stripped 6 bases from V and 1 base from J, with 9 bases between. Per germline, CDR1 MNHEY and CDR2 SVGAGI. The length of the CDR3 is 13 residues. The CDR3 sequence is CASSEDWNTEAFF. CDR3 DNA sequence: TGTGCCAGCAGCGAGGACTGGAACACTGAAGCTTTCTTT.

This clone has a handful of counts. This sample also contains other DNA sequences that code for the same CDR3. The J gene is TRBJ1-6, the V gene TRBV18; D remains ambiguous. The CDR3 totals 15 residues. Germline CDR1 reads KGHSH; CDR2 reads LQKENI. V lost 0 bases, J lost 5 bases, and 8 bases lay in between. CDR3 DNA: TGTGCCAGCTCACCACCGTCGGGGAATAATTCACCCCTCCACTTT. Translating gives CASSPPSGNNSPLHF.

V and J are TRBV5-1 and TRBJ1-2; 7 nucleotides align to TRBD1. CDR1 and CDR2 from the germline V gene are SGHRS and YFSETQ. CDR3 length equals 15 residues. Trimming took 4 bases from V and 4 from J; bases not matched to a gene: 10. DNA of the CDR3: TGCGCCAGCAGCCCGGAGACAGGGTATGGCTATGGCTACACCTTC. It codes for CASSPETGYGYGYTF.

This clone showed up just a few times. V is TRBV19 and J is TRBJ1-5; TRBD1 aligns across 7 bases. CDR3 length: 14 amino acids. Germline V gene sequence: CDR1 LNHDA, CDR2 SQIVND (reference sequence). The J segment lost 0 bases and the V segment lost 5 bases, leaving 1 base of the junction unmatched. CDR3 sequence: CASSRTGSNQPQHF. CDR3 nucleotides: TGTGCCAGTAGTCGGACAGGTAGCAATCAGCCCCAGCATTTT.